This T cell receptor (beta chain) was found in a study of cytomegalovirus exposure and HLA in healthy donors. Overall study results and limits: In a later analysis, 16,951 TCR beta sequences were associated with HLA alleles at 0.05 false discovery rate.

The study ran its PCR with 60 Vbeta and 13 Jbeta primers. Generated by immunoSEQ multiplex PCR, the TCRdb table keeps only in-frame clones and is missing some. The sample lists more than 75,000 clones; around four fifths were seen once. Donors were nominally healthy when sampled, though unrecorded immune exposures were likely. Notes on this clone: Antigen: not known.

The specimen was PBMCs. The receptor was isolated from a woman in her forties or fifties in good health and CMV-seropositive.

CDR3 in amino acids: CASSPSWGANVLTF. In nucleotides, the CDR3 is TGTGCCAGCAGCCCCAGTTGGGGGGCCAACGTCCTGACTTTC. The chain couples TRBV5-4 to TRBJ2-6; D gene uncertain. Trimming shortened V by 4 bases and J by 4 bases, and 9 bases separated the two germline ends. The CDR3 totals 14 residues. Germline loops: CDR1 SGHNT, CDR2 YYREEE (reference sequence).